The 10 T cell receptor beta chains in this list originate from one sample, sequenced in a study of OX40 agonist ivuxolimab in advanced cancers. The data were produced by immunoSEQ multiplex PCR, yet TCRdb's version contains in-frame clones alone and is incomplete. The table has over 30,000 clones, under 85% seen once. The specimen was CD4+ or CD8+ T cells sorted from blood, collected in a trial of the OX40 agonist ivuxolimab. Receptors were obtained from an adult with an advanced solid tumor such as melanoma, head and neck, liver or kidney cancer.

This chain joins TRBV7-9 and TRBJ1-2; D perhaps matches TRBD1 (5 bases). Germline V gives CDR1 SEHNR, CDR2 FQNEAQ (reference sequence). The CDR3 has 17 amino acids. V was shortened by 3 bases and J by 7 bases, with 24 bases between the two germline ends. The CDR3 loop reads CASSLDGGAGTRGGYTF. In DNA, the CDR3 is TGTGCCAGCAGCTTGGACGGCGGGGCAGGCACGAGGGGTGGCTACACCTTC. The full variable domain, with the rest looked up from reference TRBV7-9 and TRBJ1-2, is DTGVSQNPRHKITKRGQNVTFRCDPISEHNRLYWYRQTLGQGPEFLTYFQNEAQLEKSRLLSDRFSAERPKGSFSTLEIQRTEQGDSAMYLCASSLDGGAGTRGGYTFGSGTRLTVV.

The rearrangement links TRBV9 to TRBJ2-3; 14 nucleotides match TRBD2. This CDR3 has 17 amino acids. The V gene end was trimmed by 0 bases and the J gene end by 2 bases; junction bases not matched to a gene: 2. Looked up from germline, CDR1 is SGDLS and CDR2 is YYNGEE. The DNA of the CDR3 is TGTGCCAGCAGCGTAGGACTAGCGGGGGGGAACACAGATACGCAGTATTTT. The encoded protein is CASSVGLAGGNTDTQYF.

The rearrangement links TRBV5-6 to TRBJ2-6; no clear D. Trimming took off 4 bases at V and 0 bases at J, with 14 bases between the two ends. The CDR3 covers 17 residues. Germline loops: CDR1 SGHDT, CDR2 YYEEEE. The CDR3 DNA follows: TGTGCCAGCAGCCGCCAGTTATTTGACTCTGGGGCCAACGTCCTGACTTTC. Its protein is CASSRQLFDSGANVLTF.

The CDR3 loop is CASSRSSGTDTQYF. CDR3 sequence (DNA): TGTGCCAGCAGCCGCTCTAGCGGTACTGATACGCAGTATTTT. The V gene is TRBV7-2, the J gene TRBJ2-3, with 7 bases aligning to TRBD2. This CDR3 region has 14 residues. V gave up 5 bases and J gave up 6 bases; unmatched junction bases: 8. Germline V gene lookup returns CDR1 SGHTA and CDR2 FQGNSA.

J is TRBJ2-7 and V is TRBV19; TRBD1 agrees at 8 bases. The junction had 3 bases not matched to a gene; V was cut back by 5 bases and J by 0 bases. This CDR3 spans 14 amino acids. From germline, CDR1 is LNHDA and CDR2 SQIVND (reference sequence). The CDR3 DNA sequence: TGTGCCAGTAGTCAGGGACAGGCCTCCTACGAGCAGTACTTC. Amino acids: CASSQGQASYEQYF.

This clone came up once. The V call is TRBV6-5, the J call TRBJ2-7; D tentatively reads TRBD1 or TRBD2 (5 bases each). Germline V gives CDR1 MNHEY, CDR2 SVGAGI. Trimming pared 6 bases from V and 6 bases from J, leaving 15 bases between. This CDR3 region has 13 residues. Here the CDR3 DNA reads TGTGCCAGCAGCACGAGGGGCACTAGCGAGCAGTACTTC. Encoded protein: CASSTRGTSEQYF.

The chain combines TRBV19 with TRBJ2-1, with 11 bases lining up with TRBD2. CDR3 length: 15 residues. V was pared by 9 bases and J by 6 bases, with 10 bases of the junction left unmatched. In germline, CDR1 is LNHDA, CDR2 SQIVND (reference sequence). The CDR3 loop is CASGTSGSISNEQFF. CDR3 bases: TGTGCCAGCGGTACTAGCGGGAGCATTTCCAATGAGCAGTTCTTC.

This chain's CDR3 is CASMSRNNEQFF. CDR3 nucleotides: TGTGCCAGCATGTCCCGAAACAATGAGCAGTTCTTC. The chain combines TRBV28 with TRBJ2-1; unclear D gene. CDR1 is MDHEN, CDR2 SYDVKM, per germline. Trimming pared 7 bases from V and 5 bases from J, leaving 9 bases between. The CDR3 sequence is 12 residues long.

Only a few counts were recorded for this clone. The V call is TRBV6-1, the J call TRBJ2-7, with 8 bases that match TRBD1. The germline V gene has CDR1 MNHNS and CDR2 SASEGT. The CDR3 consists of 13 residues. V shed 3 bases and J 6 bases; nucleotides not matched to a gene: 4. This CDR3 reads CASSEWTGSEQYF. Written as DNA, the CDR3 is TGTGCCAGCAGTGAGTGGACAGGGTCCGAGCAGTACTTC.

CDR3 DNA: TGTGCCAGCAGCCTAGCGGGGACAACTAATGAAAAACTGTTTTTT. Protein product: CASSLAGTTNEKLFF. This chain uses TRBV9 with TRBJ1-4, with D unresolved. Trimming stripped 4 bases from V and 0 bases from J, with 10 bases between. This CDR3 comprises 15 residues. Germline CDR1 SGDLS, CDR2 YYNGEE.